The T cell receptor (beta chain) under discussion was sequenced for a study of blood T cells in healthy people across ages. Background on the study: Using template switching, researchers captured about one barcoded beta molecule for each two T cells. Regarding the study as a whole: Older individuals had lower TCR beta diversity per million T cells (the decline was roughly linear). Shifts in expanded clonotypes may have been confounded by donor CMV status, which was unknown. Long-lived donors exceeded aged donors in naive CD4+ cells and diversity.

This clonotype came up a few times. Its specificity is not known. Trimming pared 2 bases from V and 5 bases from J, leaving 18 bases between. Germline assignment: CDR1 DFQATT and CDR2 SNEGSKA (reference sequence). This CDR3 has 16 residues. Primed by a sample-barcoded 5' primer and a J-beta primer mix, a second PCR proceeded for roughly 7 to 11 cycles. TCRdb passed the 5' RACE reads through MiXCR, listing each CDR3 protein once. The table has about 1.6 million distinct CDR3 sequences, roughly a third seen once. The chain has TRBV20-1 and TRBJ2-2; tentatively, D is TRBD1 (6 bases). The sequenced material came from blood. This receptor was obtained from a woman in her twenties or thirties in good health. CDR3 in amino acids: CSARLLRGWETGELFF. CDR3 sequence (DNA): TGCAGTGCTAGACTCCTCAGGGGTTGGGAAACCGGGGAGCTGTTTTTT.